A selection of T cell receptor beta chains follows, all from one sample in a study of cytomegalovirus exposure and HLA in healthy donors. The repertoire was sequenced with immunoSEQ multiplex PCR; TCRdb's copy has only in-frame clones and lacks some. The sample contains 250,000 or so clones, 80% to 90% of which appear only once. What was sequenced was PBMCs. These receptors came from a man aged 18 to 29 in good health and CMV-seronegative. Each CDR3 is given with its conserved first and last residue. The order of the fields is V gene, clone size, J gene, D gene, CDR3 DNA, CDR3 protein. The D gene is left open where the match is weak. Expanded clones get a size class; other rows say once, few or many, or leave the size out.

V gene: TRBV29-1; clone size: once; J gene: TRBJ1-3; D gene: TRBD1; CDR3 DNA: TGCAGCGTTATTAGGACAGGGGCAGGAAACACCATATATTTT; CDR3 protein: CSVIRTGAGNTIYF
V gene: TRBV27; clone size: -; J gene: TRBJ2-1; D gene: TRBD2; CDR3 DNA: TGTGCCAGCAGGATGCGCGCCGGGACTAGCGGGAGCTATGAGCAGTTCTTC; CDR3 protein: CASRMRAGTSGSYEQFF
V gene: TRBV4-3; clone size: few; J gene: TRBJ2-1; D gene: TRBD1; CDR3 DNA: TGCGCCAGCAGCCAAGCGGCAGGGGGTTACAATGAGCAGTTCTTC; CDR3 protein: CASSQAAGGYNEQFF
V gene: TRBV7-9; clone size: -; J gene: TRBJ1-4; D gene: -; CDR3 DNA: TGTGCCAGCAGCTTAAGTACAGGGTGGGAGGAAAAACTGTTTTTT; CDR3 protein: CASSLSTGWEEKLFF
V gene: TRBV18; clone size: -; J gene: TRBJ1-2; D gene: TRBD1; CDR3 DNA: TGTGCCAGCTCACTTACCGGGACAGGGGTGTATGGCTACACCTTC; CDR3 protein: CASSLTGTGVYGYTF
V gene: TRBV5-4; clone size: -; J gene: TRBJ2-2; D gene: -; CDR3 DNA: TGTGCCAGCAGCTTGTATACCCGGTCCGGGAGCTACACCGGGGAGCTGTTTTTT; CDR3 protein: CASSLYTRSGSYTGELFF
V gene: TRBV21-1; clone size: -; J gene: TRBJ1-2; D gene: -; CDR3 DNA: TGTGCCAGCAGCCCGAGGGGGTCCTATCTAGCTAACTATGGCTACACCTTC; CDR3 protein: CASSPRGSYLANYGYTF
V gene: TRBV7-2; clone size: -; J gene: TRBJ2-5; D gene: TRBD2; CDR3 DNA: TGTGCCAGCAGCTCTCTTGGGCGGGGGGGCCGCGAGACCCAGTACTTC; CDR3 protein: CASSSLGRGGRETQYF
V gene: TRBV19; clone size: once; J gene: TRBJ1-2; D gene: -; CDR3 DNA: TGTGCCAGTAGTATAGAGGCCGCCTATGGCTACACCTTC; CDR3 protein: CASSIEAAYGYTF
V gene: TRBV19; clone size: -; J gene: TRBJ2-7; D gene: TRBD2; CDR3 DNA: TGTGCCAGTAGCCCCCTGGGGGGGTTTTCCTACGAGCAGTACTTC; CDR3 protein: CASSPLGGFSYEQYF
V gene: TRBV6-6; clone size: -; J gene: TRBJ2-3; D gene: -; CDR3 DNA: TGTGCCAGCAGACAACCGGCGGAAGATACGCAGTATTTT; CDR3 protein: CASRQPAEDTQYF
V gene: TRBV4-1; clone size: -; J gene: TRBJ2-7; D gene: -; CDR3 DNA: TGCGCCAGCAGCCAAGATCTGCAGGGTCGGTACGAGCAGTACTTC; CDR3 protein: CASSQDLQGRYEQYF
V gene: TRBV7-2; clone size: -; J gene: TRBJ2-1; D gene: -; CDR3 DNA: TGTGCCAGCAGCTTAGGGGTCAGCGTTCATGAGCAGTTCTTC; CDR3 protein: CASSLGVSVHEQFF
V gene: TRBV7-8; clone size: few; J gene: TRBJ1-1; D gene: TRBD1; CDR3 DNA: TGTGCCAGCAGCCTAACATATACCGGGACAGACACTGAAGCTTTCTTT; CDR3 protein: CASSLTYTGTDTEAFF
V gene: TRBV5-6; clone size: -; J gene: TRBJ2-1; D gene: -; CDR3 DNA: TGTGCCAGCAGCCATTACTATACGGGGGACGGGAGAAATGAGCAGTTCTTC; CDR3 protein: CASSHYYTGDGRNEQFF
V gene: TRBV6-5; clone size: -; J gene: TRBJ1-1; D gene: -; CDR3 DNA: TGTGCCAGCACCTACACGGGAGGCAGTAACACTGAAGCTTTCTTT; CDR3 protein: CASTYTGGSNTEAFF
V gene: TRBV5-1; clone size: once; J gene: TRBJ2-5; D gene: -; CDR3 DNA: TGCGCCAGCAGCCTAACAGCCTACCAAGAGACCCAGTACTTC; CDR3 protein: CASSLTAYQETQYF
V gene: TRBV19; clone size: -; J gene: TRBJ2-1; D gene: -; CDR3 DNA: TGTGCCAGTACCCTGGGGGGCTACAATGAGCAGTTCTTC; CDR3 protein: CASTLGGYNEQFF
V gene: TRBV27; clone size: -; J gene: TRBJ2-1; D gene: -; CDR3 DNA: TGTGCCAGCATTCCCTTAACTAGCCCCAATGAGCAGTTCTTC; CDR3 protein: CASIPLTSPNEQFF
V gene: TRBV28; clone size: -; J gene: TRBJ1-4; D gene: -; CDR3 DNA: TGTGCCAGCAGCCATTTAGCGGGGGATACTGAAAAACTGTTTTTT; CDR3 protein: CASSHLAGDTEKLFF
V gene: TRBV29-1; clone size: -; J gene: TRBJ2-1; D gene: TRBD1; CDR3 DNA: TGCAGCTCAACCAAACCGGGACAGGGTACCTACAATGAGCAGTTCTTC; CDR3 protein: CSSTKPGQGTYNEQFF
V gene: TRBV18; clone size: -; J gene: TRBJ1-4; D gene: TRBD1; CDR3 DNA: TGTGCCAGCTCATCCCAGGGGGCGGCAACTAATGAAAAACTGTTTTTT; CDR3 protein: CASSSQGAATNEKLFF
V gene: TRBV6-1; clone size: -; J gene: TRBJ1-6; D gene: -; CDR3 DNA: TGTGCCAGCAGTGAAAGGGGATGGAATTCACCCCTCCACTTT; CDR3 protein: CASSERGWNSPLHF
V gene: TRBV6-1; clone size: few; J gene: TRBJ2-7; D gene: -; CDR3 DNA: TGTGCCAGCAGTGACTACTACGAGCAGTACTTC; CDR3 protein: CASSDYYEQYF
V gene: TRBV15; clone size: -; J gene: TRBJ2-1; D gene: -; CDR3 DNA: TGTGCCACCAGCCCGAGTTATGAGCAGTTCTTC; CDR3 protein: CATSPSYEQFF
V gene: TRBV5-1; clone size: -; J gene: TRBJ2-7; D gene: -; CDR3 DNA: TGCGCCAGCAGAGTGGCGGCTCCGAGCTCCTACGAGCAGTACTTC; CDR3 protein: CASRVAAPSSYEQYF
V gene: TRBV4-3; clone size: -; J gene: TRBJ2-3; D gene: -; CDR3 DNA: TGCGCCAGCAGCCAAGAGAGGGCTAACATTCCCACAGATACGCAGTATTTT; CDR3 protein: CASSQERANIPTDTQYF
V gene: TRBV7-8; clone size: -; J gene: TRBJ2-1; D gene: TRBD2; CDR3 DNA: TGTGCCAGCAGCTCTAGCGGCACGGTATACAATGAGCAGTTCTTC; CDR3 protein: CASSSSGTVYNEQFF
V gene: TRBV27; clone size: -; J gene: TRBJ2-2; D gene: TRBD1; CDR3 DNA: TGTGCCAGCAGTTTTACAGGGGGCAACACCGGGGAGCTGTTTTTT; CDR3 protein: CASSFTGGNTGELFF
V gene: TRBV15; clone size: -; J gene: TRBJ2-7; D gene: TRBD2; CDR3 DNA: TGTGCCACCAGCAGGGGGGGGACTAGCGGGAGCTACGAGCAGTACTTC; CDR3 protein: CATSRGGTSGSYEQYF
V gene: TRBV10-3; clone size: few; J gene: TRBJ1-1; D gene: -; CDR3 DNA: TGTGCCATCGGGAGTGGCCGGGGGAACACTGAAGCTTTCTTT; CDR3 protein: CAIGSGRGNTEAFF
V gene: TRBV7-2; clone size: -; J gene: TRBJ2-7; D gene: -; CDR3 DNA: TGTGCCAGCAGCTATCGACAAACCTACGAGCAGTACTTC; CDR3 protein: CASSYRQTYEQYF
V gene: TRBV19; clone size: -; J gene: TRBJ1-4; D gene: TRBD1; CDR3 DNA: TGTGCGAGTACACAGGGGGCGAAAGGAGAAAAACTGTTTTTT; CDR3 protein: CASTQGAKGEKLFF
V gene: TRBV29-1; clone size: -; J gene: TRBJ2-1; D gene: -; CDR3 DNA: TGCAGCGTTGAAATCCCGCTAGTGGAAAATGAGCAGTTCTTC; CDR3 protein: CSVEIPLVENEQFF
V gene: TRBV4-3; clone size: -; J gene: TRBJ2-6; D gene: TRBD2; CDR3 DNA: TGCGCCAGCAGCCAAGATCTGGGGGGGAGAAATGTAGGGGCCAACGTCCTGACTTTC; CDR3 protein: CASSQDLGGRNVGANVLTF
V gene: TRBV10-2; clone size: once; J gene: TRBJ2-3; D gene: TRBD1; CDR3 DNA: TGCGCCAGCAGTGATAAGCCCCCGGGACAGAGCACAGATACGCAGTATTTT; CDR3 protein: CASSDKPPGQSTDTQYF
V gene: TRBV5-1; clone size: -; J gene: TRBJ1-6; D gene: -; CDR3 DNA: TGCGCCAGCAGCCTTATGACGCGACAGGCCGCCAATTCACCCCTCCACTTT; CDR3 protein: CASSLMTRQAANSPLHF
V gene: TRBV10-3; clone size: -; J gene: TRBJ2-1; D gene: -; CDR3 DNA: TGTGCCATCTCAGGGGGGATCAAGCAGGGTATTATTGAGCAGTTCTTC; CDR3 protein: CAISGGIKQGIIEQFF
V gene: TRBV5-1; clone size: -; J gene: TRBJ2-7; D gene: TRBD1; CDR3 DNA: TGCGCCAGCAGCGCCGGGACAGACTACGAGCAGTACTTC; CDR3 protein: CASSAGTDYEQYF
V gene: TRBV4-3; clone size: -; J gene: TRBJ1-2; D gene: -; CDR3 DNA: TGCGCCAGCAGCCAAGATTCGGAGGGCGTTAACTATGGCTACACCTTC; CDR3 protein: CASSQDSEGVNYGYTF
V gene: TRBV25-1; clone size: -; J gene: TRBJ2-7; D gene: -; CDR3 DNA: TGTGCCAGCAGTGAAGGGCAGGGCGTACACGAGCAGTACTTC; CDR3 protein: CASSEGQGVHEQYF
V gene: TRBV7-2; clone size: once; J gene: TRBJ1-6; D gene: TRBD1; CDR3 DNA: TGTGCCAGCAGTTTGATAGGGGGCATCGTTAATTCACCCCTCCACTTT; CDR3 protein: CASSLIGGIVNSPLHF
V gene: TRBV29-1; clone size: once; J gene: TRBJ2-6; D gene: TRBD2; CDR3 DNA: TGCAGCTTACCTCGGGGGGGAAAAGTATCCTCTGGGGCCAACGTCCTGACTTTC; CDR3 protein: CSLPRGGKVSSGANVLTF
V gene: TRBV27; clone size: -; J gene: TRBJ2-3; D gene: -; CDR3 DNA: TGTGCCAGCAGACTTGGACAAAGCACAGATACGCAGTATTTT; CDR3 protein: CASRLGQSTDTQYF
V gene: TRBV27; clone size: -; J gene: TRBJ2-3; D gene: TRBD2; CDR3 DNA: TGTGCCAGCAGTCCCTCAGCGGGAGACTCCACAGATACGCAGTATTTT; CDR3 protein: CASSPSAGDSTDTQYF
V gene: TRBV4-3; clone size: -; J gene: TRBJ1-2; D gene: -; CDR3 DNA: TGCGCCAGCAGCCAAGATCGGAAAGGGACTATTTTCTATGGCTACACCTTC; CDR3 protein: CASSQDRKGTIFYGYTF
V gene: TRBV9; clone size: -; J gene: TRBJ2-7; D gene: TRBD2; CDR3 DNA: TGTGCCAGCAGCCCTACGGGACTAGCGGGTGAGCAGTACTTC; CDR3 protein: CASSPTGLAGEQYF
V gene: TRBV7-8; clone size: -; J gene: TRBJ2-1; D gene: TRBD2; CDR3 DNA: TGTGCCAGCAGGACCGGGGGGTCCGCTCCCTACAATGAGCAGTTCTTC; CDR3 protein: CASRTGGSAPYNEQFF
V gene: TRBV6-5; clone size: -; J gene: TRBJ2-2; D gene: -; CDR3 DNA: TGTGCCAGCAGTTCCCCACAGGCCACCGGGGAGCTGTTTTTT; CDR3 protein: CASSSPQATGELFF
V gene: TRBV27; clone size: -; J gene: TRBJ2-2; D gene: TRBD2; CDR3 DNA: TGTGCCAGCAGTTCACCGGGACTAGCGGGAGGAGGCGGGGAGCTGTTTTTT; CDR3 protein: CASSSPGLAGGGGELFF
V gene: TRBV9; clone size: -; J gene: TRBJ2-7; D gene: -; CDR3 DNA: TGTGCCAGCAGCGTAGGGGTAGCGAGGCAGGGGTACTACGAGCAGTACTTC; CDR3 protein: CASSVGVARQGYYEQYF